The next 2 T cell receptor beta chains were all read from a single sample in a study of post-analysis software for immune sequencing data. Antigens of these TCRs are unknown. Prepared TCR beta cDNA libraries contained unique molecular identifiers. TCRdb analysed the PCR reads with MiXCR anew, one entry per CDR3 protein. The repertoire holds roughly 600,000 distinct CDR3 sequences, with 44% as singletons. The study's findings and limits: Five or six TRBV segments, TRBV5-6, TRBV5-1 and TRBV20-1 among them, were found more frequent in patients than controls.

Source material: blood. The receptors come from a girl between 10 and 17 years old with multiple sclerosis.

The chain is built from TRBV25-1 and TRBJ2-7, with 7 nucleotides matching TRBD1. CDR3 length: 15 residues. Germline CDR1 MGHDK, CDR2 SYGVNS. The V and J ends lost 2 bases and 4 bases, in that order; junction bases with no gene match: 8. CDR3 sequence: CASSESKAGGYEQYF. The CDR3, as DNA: TGTGCCAGCAGTGAAAGTAAGGCAGGGGGATACGAGCAGTACTTC.

CDR3 amino acids: CASSLTLAGLYNEQYF. The CDR3 coding sequence is TGTGCCAGCAGCTTAACCCTAGCGGGACTATACAATGAGCAGTACTTC. This sequence joins TRBV7-9 and TRBJ2-5, with TRBD2 identical over 9 bases. The germline gives CDR1 SEHNR, CDR2 FQNEAQ (reference sequence). V was pared by 2 bases and J by 11 bases, with 15 bases of the junction left unmatched. The CDR3 has 16 amino acids. Based on the CDR3 plus reference TRBV7-9 and TRBJ2-5, the full variable domain is DTGVSQNPRHKITKRGQNVTFRCDPISEHNRLYWYRQTLGQGPEFLTYFQNEAQLEKSRLLSDRFSAERPKGSFSTLEIQRTEQGDSAMYLCASSLTLAGLYNEQYFGPGTRLLVL.